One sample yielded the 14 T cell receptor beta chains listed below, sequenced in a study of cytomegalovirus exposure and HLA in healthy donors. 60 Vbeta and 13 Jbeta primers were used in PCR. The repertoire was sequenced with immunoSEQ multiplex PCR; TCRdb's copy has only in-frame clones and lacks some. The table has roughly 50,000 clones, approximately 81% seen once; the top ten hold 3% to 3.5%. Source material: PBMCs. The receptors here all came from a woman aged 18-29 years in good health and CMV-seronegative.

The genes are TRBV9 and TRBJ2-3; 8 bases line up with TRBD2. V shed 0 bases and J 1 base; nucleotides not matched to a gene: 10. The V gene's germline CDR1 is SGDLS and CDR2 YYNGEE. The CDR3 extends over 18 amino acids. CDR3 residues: CASSVGIGRAIGTDTQYF. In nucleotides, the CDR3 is TGTGCCAGCAGCGTAGGTATCGGGAGGGCCATCGGCACAGATACGCAGTATTTT.

The CDR3 bases are TGTGCCAGCAGCCCCGATTTGACTAGCGGGAGTGGGACAGATACGCAGTATTTT. Translated, it gives CASSPDLTSGSGTDTQYF. The chain links TRBV27 to TRBJ2-3; 12 positions match TRBD2. In germline, CDR1 is MNHEY, CDR2 SMNVEV (reference sequence). The CDR3 totals 18 residues. V was pared by 6 bases and J by 3 bases, with 13 bases of the junction left unmatched.

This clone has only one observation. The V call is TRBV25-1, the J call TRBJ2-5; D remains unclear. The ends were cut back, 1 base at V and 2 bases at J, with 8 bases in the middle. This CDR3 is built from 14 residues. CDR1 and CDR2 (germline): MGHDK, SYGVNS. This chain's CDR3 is CASSELYLQETQYF. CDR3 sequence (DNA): TGTGCCAGCAGTGAATTATACCTACAAGAGACCCAGTACTTC.

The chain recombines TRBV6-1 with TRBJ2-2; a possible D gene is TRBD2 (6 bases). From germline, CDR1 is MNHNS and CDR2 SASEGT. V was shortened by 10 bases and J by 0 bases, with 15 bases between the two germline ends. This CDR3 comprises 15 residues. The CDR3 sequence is CATTTSRPNTGELFF. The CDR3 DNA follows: TGTGCCACTACGACTAGTCGCCCGAACACCGGGGAGCTGTTTTTT.

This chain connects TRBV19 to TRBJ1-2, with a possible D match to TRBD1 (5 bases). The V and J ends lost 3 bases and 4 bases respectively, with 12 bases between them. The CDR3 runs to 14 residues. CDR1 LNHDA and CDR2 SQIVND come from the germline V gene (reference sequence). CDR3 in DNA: TGTGCCAGTAGTATGGCCAGGGCCCTCTATGGCTACACCTTC. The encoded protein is CASSMARALYGYTF. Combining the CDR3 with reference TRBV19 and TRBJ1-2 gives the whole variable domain DGGITQSPKYLFRKEGQNVTLSCEQNLNHDAMYWYRQDPGQGLRLIYYSQIVNDFQKGDIAEGYSVSREKKESFPLTVTSAQKNPTAFYLCASSMARALYGYTFGSGTRLTVV.

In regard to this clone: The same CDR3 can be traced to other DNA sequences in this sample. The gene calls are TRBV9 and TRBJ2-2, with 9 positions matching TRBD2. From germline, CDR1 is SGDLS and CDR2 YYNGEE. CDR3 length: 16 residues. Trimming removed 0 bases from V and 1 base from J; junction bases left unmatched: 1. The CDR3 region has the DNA TGTGCCAGCAGCGTAGGAGCGGGAGGGAACACCGGGGAGCTGTTTTTT. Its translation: CASSVGAGGNTGELFF.

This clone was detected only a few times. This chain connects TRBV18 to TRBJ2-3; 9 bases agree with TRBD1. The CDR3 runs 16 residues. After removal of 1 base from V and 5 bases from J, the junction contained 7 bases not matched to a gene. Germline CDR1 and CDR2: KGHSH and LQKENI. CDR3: CASSPRRQGEIDTQYF. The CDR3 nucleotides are TGTGCCAGCTCACCACGCCGACAGGGGGAGATAGATACGCAGTATTTT.

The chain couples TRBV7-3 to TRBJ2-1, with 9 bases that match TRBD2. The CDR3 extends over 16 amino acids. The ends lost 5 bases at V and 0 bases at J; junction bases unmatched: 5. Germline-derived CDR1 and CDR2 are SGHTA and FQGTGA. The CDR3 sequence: CASSPTSGSSYNEQFF. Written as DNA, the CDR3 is TGTGCCAGCAGCCCGACTAGCGGTAGCTCCTACAATGAGCAGTTCTTC.

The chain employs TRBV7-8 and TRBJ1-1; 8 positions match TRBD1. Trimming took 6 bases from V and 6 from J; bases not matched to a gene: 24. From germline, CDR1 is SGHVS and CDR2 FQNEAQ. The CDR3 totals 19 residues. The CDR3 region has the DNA TGTGCCAGCAGTTATCCGGGACAGGACGATCCAAGCTCTTCCGCTGAAGCTTTCTTT. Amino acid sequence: CASSYPGQDDPSSSAEAFF.

CDR3: CASSFLSSEPYNEQFF. In DNA form, the CDR3 reads TGTGCCAGCAGTTTTCTCTCTAGCGAGCCGTACAATGAGCAGTTCTTC. This chain links TRBV28 with TRBJ2-1, with D perhaps matching TRBD2 (6 bases). Germline V CDR1 and CDR2: MDHEN, SYDVKM. Trimming left V 3 bases short and J 4 bases short, with 16 bases between. The CDR3 contains 16 residues.

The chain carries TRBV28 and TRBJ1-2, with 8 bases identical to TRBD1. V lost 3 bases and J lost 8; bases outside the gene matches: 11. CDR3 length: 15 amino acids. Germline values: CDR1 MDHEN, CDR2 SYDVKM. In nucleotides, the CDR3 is TGTGCCAGCAGTTTTCCCACCCTCAGGGGGCGAGGCTACACCTTC. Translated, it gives CASSFPTLRGRGYTF.

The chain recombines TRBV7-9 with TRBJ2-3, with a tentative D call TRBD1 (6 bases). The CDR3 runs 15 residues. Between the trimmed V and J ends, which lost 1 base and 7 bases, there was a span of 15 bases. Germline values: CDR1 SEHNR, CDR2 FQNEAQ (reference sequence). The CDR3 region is CASSLGGPRGYTQYF. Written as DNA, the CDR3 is TGTGCCAGCAGCTTAGGGGGGCCTAGAGGATATACGCAGTATTTT.

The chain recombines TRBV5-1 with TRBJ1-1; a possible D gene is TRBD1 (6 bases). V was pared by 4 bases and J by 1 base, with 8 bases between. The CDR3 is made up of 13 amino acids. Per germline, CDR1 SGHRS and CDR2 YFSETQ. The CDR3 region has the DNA TGCGCCAGCAGCCCGACAGGGAACACTGAAGCTTTCTTT. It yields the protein CASSPTGNTEAFF.

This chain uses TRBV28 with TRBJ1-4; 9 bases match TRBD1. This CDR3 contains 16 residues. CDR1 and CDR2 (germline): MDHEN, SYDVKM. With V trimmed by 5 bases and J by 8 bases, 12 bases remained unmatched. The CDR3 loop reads CASSRDRGETGEKLFF. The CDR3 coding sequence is TGTGCCAGCAGTCGCGACAGGGGGGAGACGGGAGAAAAACTGTTTTTT.